Presented here are 18 T cell receptor beta chains from one specimen sequenced in a study of beta chain features in type 1 diabetes. General study points: Across all four CD4+ subsets, people with type 1 diabetes showed modestly shorter TCRB CDR3s.

Of the isolated RNA, all was reverse transcribed, and so the sequenced material was expressed TCRB transcripts. Assay used: immunoSEQ multiplex PCR; TCRdb lists only in-frame clones, some missing. The sample has 25,000 to 30,000 clones, around three fifths seen once. The antigens of these receptors remain unknown. The sample was Tregs from blood. All receptors derive from a young woman with type 1 diabetes.

This sequence joins TRBV5-1 and TRBJ2-7; TRBD2 matches at 15 bases. V trimming: 0 bases; J trimming: 0 bases; junction bases outside the gene matches: 7. Germline V gives CDR1 SGHRS, CDR2 YFSETQ. This CDR3 is 19 amino acids long. The CDR3 nucleotides are TGCGCCAGCAGCTTGGCGGTGGGACTAGCGGGAGGAATCTCCTACGAGCAGTACTTC. Amino acid sequence: CASSLAVGLAGGISYEQYF. The full variable domain, its missing parts supplied by reference TRBV5-1 and TRBJ2-7, is KAGVTQTPRYLIKTRGQQVTLSCSPISGHRSVSWYQQTPGQGLQFLFEYFSETQRNKGNFPGRFSGRQFSNSRSEMNVSTLELGDSALYLCASSLAVGLAGGISYEQYFGPGTRLTVT.

In DNA, the CDR3 is TGTGCCTGGTGCGGTGCAGATACGCAGTATTTT. Translation: CAWCGADTQYF. The chain couples TRBV30 to TRBJ2-3; D gene unclear. The CDR3 consists of 11 residues. The V gene's germline CDR1 is GTSNPN and CDR2 SVGIG (reference sequence). The germline V and J ends were trimmed by 5 bases and 4 bases, with 7 bases remaining between them.

This clone showed up just once. This sequence joins TRBV30 and TRBJ1-1, with D possibly TRBD1 on 6 matching bases. Per germline, CDR1 GTSNPN and CDR2 SVGIG (reference sequence). The V end lost 2 bases, the J end lost 1 base, and 17 bases lay between the germline ends. The CDR3 is 16 residues long. CDR3 DNA sequence: TGTGCCTGGAGTCACAGGGTATGGGACCCGAACACTGAAGCTTTCTTT. This sequence encodes CAWSHRVWDPNTEAFF.

DNA for the CDR3: TGTGCCAGTAGTATTGAGACAGGGGTAGAGAGTGGCTACACCTTC. Translating gives CASSIETGVESGYTF. The chain couples TRBV19 to TRBJ1-2; 8 positions agree with TRBD1. Looked up from germline, CDR1 is LNHDA and CDR2 is SQIVND (reference sequence). V shed 3 bases and J 7 bases; nucleotides not matched to a gene: 10. This CDR3 is 15 amino acids long.

Only a few counts were recorded for this clone. This sequence joins TRBV30 and TRBJ2-7, with TRBD1 matching 7 bases. With 5 bases clipped from V and 1 base from J, the junction kept 2 bases outside the gene matches. The CDR3 covers 12 residues. Per germline, CDR1 GTSNPN and CDR2 SVGIG (reference sequence). CDR3 bases: TGTGCCTGGGAGGGACAGTCCTACGAGCAGTACTTC. It translates to CAWEGQSYEQYF.

The chain combines TRBV10-1 with TRBJ2-3; the match to TRBD1 covers 8 bases. This CDR3 spans 15 amino acids. The V gene's germline CDR1 is WNHNN and CDR2 SYGVQD (reference sequence). With 5 bases clipped from V and 4 bases from J, the junction kept 8 bases outside the gene matches. As DNA, the CDR3 is TGCGCCAGCAGTCGAGGACAGGGTGATCCAGATACGCAGTATTTT. Its translation: CASSRGQGDPDTQYF.

This sequence joins TRBV5-1 and TRBJ2-3; 9 nucleotides line up with TRBD1. The V segment lost 0 bases and the J segment 4 bases; nucleotides outside the gene matches: 3. The length of the CDR3 is 15 residues. Germline V gene data show CDR1 as SGHRS and CDR2 as YFSETQ. For the CDR3, the DNA is TGCGCCAGCAGCTTGGACAGGGGGCTTGCAGATACGCAGTATTTT. It is translated as CASSLDRGLADTQYF. The full variable domain, in which reference TRBV5-1 and TRBJ2-3 provide the parts outside the CDR3, is KAGVTQTPRYLIKTRGQQVTLSCSPISGHRSVSWYQQTPGQGLQFLFEYFSETQRNKGNFPGRFSGRQFSNSRSEMNVSTLELGDSALYLCASSLDRGLADTQYFGPGTRLTVL.

This clone occurred a few times. The chain recombines TRBV21-1 with TRBJ1-1; TRBD1, the table's D call, lacks a check against the DNA. TRBV21-1 is tagged as a pseudogene. The CDR3 is 19 residues long. The CDR3 loop reads CASSRTKEGQGYRNTEAFF. CDR3 sequence (DNA): TGTGCCAGCAGCCGAACCAAGGAGGGACAGGGGTACAGGAACACTGAAGCTTTCTTT.

J is TRBJ2-7 and V is TRBV10-3, with 11 nucleotides matching TRBD1. CDR1 is ENHRY and CDR2 is SYGVKD in the germline V gene. The length of the CDR3 is 15 residues. V lost 4 bases to trimming and J lost 4 bases; unmatched junction nucleotides: 6. The CDR3 bases are TGTGCCATCAGTGTAGGACAGGGGGCAAATTACGAGCAGTACTTC. Its protein is CAISVGQGANYEQYF.

This chain uses TRBV5-1 with TRBJ1-1; 8 bases line up with TRBD1. The ends lost 2 bases at V and 3 bases at J; junction bases unmatched: 6. The CDR3 sequence is 15 residues long. Germline V gene sequence: CDR1 SGHRS, CDR2 YFSETQ. The CDR3 loop reads CASSFPGQADTEAFF. The CDR3 coding sequence is TGCGCCAGCAGCTTCCCGGGACAGGCGGACACTGAAGCTTTCTTT.

This clone was detected a few times. This chain uses TRBV10-3 with TRBJ2-1; D not resolved. The ends were cut back, 3 bases at V and 8 bases at J, with 14 bases in the middle. This CDR3 region has 14 residues. The V gene's germline CDR1 is ENHRY and CDR2 SYGVKD. Written as DNA, the CDR3 is TGTGCCATCAGTGAAATTCGAGAGGCCTATGAGCAGTTCTTC. This encodes CAISEIREAYEQFF.

The chain has TRBV10-2 and TRBJ2-1; the D gene is possibly TRBD2 (6 bases). Germline CDR1 and CDR2: WSHSY and SAAADI. The CDR3 has 13 amino acids. V was pared by 9 bases and J by 2 bases, with 11 bases between. In nucleotides, the CDR3 is TGCGCCAGTATGGAGGGCCCCTACAATGAGCAGTTCTTC. Translating gives CASMEGPYNEQFF.

The rearrangement uses TRBV5-1 and TRBJ2-7; D not resolved. The CDR3 extends over 12 amino acids. Trimming stripped 9 bases from V and 2 bases from J, with 12 bases between. CDR1 and CDR2 from the germline V gene are SGHRS and YFSETQ. The CDR3 sequence: CATYREPYEQYF. The DNA for the CDR3 is TGCGCCACCTACCGTGAACCCTACGAGCAGTACTTC.

The chain uses TRBV5-6 and TRBJ2-7, with 7 bases aligning to TRBD1. There are 16 residues in the CDR3. V was clipped by 5 bases and J by 4 bases; unmatched bases: 15. Germline V gene sequence: CDR1 SGHDT, CDR2 YYEEEE. The CDR3 DNA reads as TGTGCCAGCAGTCCCCTCGCAGGGGGTCTGAGTTACGAGCAGTACTTC. Translated: CASSPLAGGLSYEQYF.

This clone was seen a handful of times. The chain couples TRBV7-2 to TRBJ2-7, with D possibly being TRBD2 (6 bases). Trimming removed 2 bases at V and 4 bases at J, with 15 bases between. The V gene's germline CDR1 is SGHTA and CDR2 FQGNSA. The CDR3 is 15 residues long. CDR3 nucleotides: TGTGCCAGCAGCTTAAAACGGGAGAGCTTTTACGAGCAGTACTTC. Its protein is CASSLKRESFYEQYF.

The chain couples TRBV5-4 to TRBJ1-2; D gene unclear. V dropped 10 bases and J dropped 5 bases, with 18 bases sitting between them. Germline CDR1 SGHNT, CDR2 YYREEE (reference sequence). CDR3 length equals 13 residues. In DNA form, the CDR3 reads TGTGCCTTTGAACAAGGAGGCCTTTATGGCTACACCTTC. Protein sequence: CAFEQGGLYGYTF.

There are a few counts of this clone. The CDR3: CASSNLGGNTQYF. In DNA form, the CDR3 reads TGTGCCAGCAGCAACCTCGGCGGAAATACGCAGTATTTT. The V call is TRBV7-9, the J call TRBJ2-3; D is ambiguous. V was shortened by 5 bases and J by 7 bases, with 13 bases between the two germline ends. This CDR3 comprises 13 residues. The germline V gene has CDR1 SEHNR and CDR2 FQNEAQ (reference sequence).

The V gene is TRBV6-5, the J gene TRBJ2-5; no firm D call. The CDR3 spans 11 residues. In germline, CDR1 is MNHEY, CDR2 SVGAGI. V dropped 2 bases and J dropped 7 bases, with 5 bases sitting between them. CDR3 amino acids: CASSYGGTQYF. CDR3 in DNA: TGTGCCAGCAGTTACGGCGGGACCCAGTACTTC.